This note documents a single TCR beta chain sequence. Its antigen is unidentified. Germline V gene sequence: CDR1 SEHNR, CDR2 FQNEAQ (reference sequence). V was clipped by 6 bases and J by 14 bases; unmatched bases: 21. CDR3 length: 17 amino acids. This sample is part of a study of shared clonotypes between healthy human individuals. Findings of the study overall: Generation of non-shared clonotypes was less probable than generation of clonotypes shared by all four donors.

Sequencing used immunoSEQ multiplex PCR; TCRdb keeps in-frame clones, though not all of them. The sample contains over 950,000 clones, about 72% of which appear only once. The chain couples TRBV7-9 to TRBJ2-3; TRBD1 agrees at 12 bases. The receptor was derived from a young man in good health. Some clones in this sample may be carry-over from other donors' samples. The sequencing sample was made of memory CD4+ T cells from PBMCs. Subset specified: CD45RA-negative fraction. CDR3 in amino acids: CASRSNNLRDRGQGWYF. CDR3 coding DNA: TGTGCCAGCAGGTCAAACAACCTCCGGGACAGGGGGCAGGGGTGGTATTTT.